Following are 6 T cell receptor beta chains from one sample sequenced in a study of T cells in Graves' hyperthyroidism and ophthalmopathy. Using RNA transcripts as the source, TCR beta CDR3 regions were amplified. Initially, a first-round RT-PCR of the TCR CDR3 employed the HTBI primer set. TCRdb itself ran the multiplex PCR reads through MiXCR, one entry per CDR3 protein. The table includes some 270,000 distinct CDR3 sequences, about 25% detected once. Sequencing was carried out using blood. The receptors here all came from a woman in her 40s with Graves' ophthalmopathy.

The DNA for the CDR3 is TGTGCCAGCAGTGCGGGACAGGGCAGAGGACAGCCCCAGCATTTT. The encoded protein is CASSAGQGRGQPQHF. The V call is TRBV12-3 or TRBV12-4, the J call TRBJ1-5; 9 nucleotides line up with TRBD1. With 5 bases clipped from V and 7 bases from J, the junction kept 9 bases outside the gene matches. The CDR3 extends over 15 amino acids.

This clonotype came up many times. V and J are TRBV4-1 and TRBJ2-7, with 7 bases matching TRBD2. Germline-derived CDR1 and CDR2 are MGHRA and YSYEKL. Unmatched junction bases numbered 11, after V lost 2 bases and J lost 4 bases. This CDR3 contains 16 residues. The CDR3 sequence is CASSQSGAGRGYEQYF. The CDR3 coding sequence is TGCGCCAGCAGCCAAAGTGGAGCGGGACGGGGTTACGAGCAGTACTTC.

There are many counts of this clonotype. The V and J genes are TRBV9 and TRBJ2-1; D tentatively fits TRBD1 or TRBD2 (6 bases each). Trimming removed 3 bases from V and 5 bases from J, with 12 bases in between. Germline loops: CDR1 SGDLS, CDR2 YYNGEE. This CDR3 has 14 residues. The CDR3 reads CASSGGGTNNEQFF. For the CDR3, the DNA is TGTGCCAGCAGCGGAGGCGGGACAAACAATGAGCAGTTCTTC.

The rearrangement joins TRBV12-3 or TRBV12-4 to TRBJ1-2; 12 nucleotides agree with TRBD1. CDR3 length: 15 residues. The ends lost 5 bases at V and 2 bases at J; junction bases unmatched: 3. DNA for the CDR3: TGTGCCAGCAGTCCCGGGACAGGGGGCAACTATGGCTACACCTTC. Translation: CASSPGTGGNYGYTF.

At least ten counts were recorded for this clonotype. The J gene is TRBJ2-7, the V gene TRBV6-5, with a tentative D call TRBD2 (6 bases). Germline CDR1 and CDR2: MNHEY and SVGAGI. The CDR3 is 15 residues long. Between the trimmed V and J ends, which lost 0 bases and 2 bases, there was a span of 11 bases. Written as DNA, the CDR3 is TGTGCCAGCAGTTACTCCGGGACTCTTACCTACGAGCAGTACTTC. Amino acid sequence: CASSYSGTLTYEQYF.

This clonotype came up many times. The CDR3 here is CATSDLGRTGSTGELFF. The DNA for the CDR3 is TGTGCCACCAGTGATTTGGGTCGGACAGGGTCCACCGGGGAGCTGTTTTTT. The rearrangement joins TRBV24-1 to TRBJ2-2, with TRBD1 matching over 8 bases. The CDR3 totals 17 residues. The V segment lost 0 bases and the J segment 4 bases; nucleotides outside the gene matches: 6. Germline V CDR1 and CDR2: KGHDR, SFDVKD.